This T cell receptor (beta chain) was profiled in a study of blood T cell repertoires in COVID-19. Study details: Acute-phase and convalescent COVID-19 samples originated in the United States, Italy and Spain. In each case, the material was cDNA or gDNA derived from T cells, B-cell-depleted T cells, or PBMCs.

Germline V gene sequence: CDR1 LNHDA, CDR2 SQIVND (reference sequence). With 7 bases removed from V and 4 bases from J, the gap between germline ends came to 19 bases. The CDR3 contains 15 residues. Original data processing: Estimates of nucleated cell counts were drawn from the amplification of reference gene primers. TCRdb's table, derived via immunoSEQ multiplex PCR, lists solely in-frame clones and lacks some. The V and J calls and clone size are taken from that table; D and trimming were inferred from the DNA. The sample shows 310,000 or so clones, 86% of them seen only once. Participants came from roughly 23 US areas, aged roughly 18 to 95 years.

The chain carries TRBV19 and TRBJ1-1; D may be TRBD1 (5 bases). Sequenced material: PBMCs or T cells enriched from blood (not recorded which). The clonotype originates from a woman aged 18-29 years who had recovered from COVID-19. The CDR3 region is CASTTRRGSGTEAFF. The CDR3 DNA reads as TGTGCCAGTACTACTCGGAGGGGCAGCGGCACTGAAGCTTTCTTT. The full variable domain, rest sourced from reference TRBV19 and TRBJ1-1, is DGGITQSPKYLFRKEGQNVTLSCEQNLNHDAMYWYRQDPGQGLRLIYYSQIVNDFQKGDIAEGYSVSREKKESFPLTVTSAQKNPTAFYLCASTTRRGSGTEAFFGQGTRLTVV.